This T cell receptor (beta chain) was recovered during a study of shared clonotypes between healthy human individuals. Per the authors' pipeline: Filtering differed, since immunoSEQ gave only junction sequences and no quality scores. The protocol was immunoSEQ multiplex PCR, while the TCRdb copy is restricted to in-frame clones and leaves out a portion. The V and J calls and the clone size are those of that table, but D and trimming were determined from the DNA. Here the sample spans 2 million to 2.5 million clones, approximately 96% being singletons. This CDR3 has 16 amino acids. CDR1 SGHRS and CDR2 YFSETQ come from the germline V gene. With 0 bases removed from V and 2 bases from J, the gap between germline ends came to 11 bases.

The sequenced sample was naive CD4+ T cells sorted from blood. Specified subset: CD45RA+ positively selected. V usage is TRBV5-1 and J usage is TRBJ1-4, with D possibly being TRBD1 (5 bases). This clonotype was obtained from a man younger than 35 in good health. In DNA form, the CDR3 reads TGCGCCAGCAGCTTGGGCCCCGGGGACACTAATGAAAAACTGTTTTTT. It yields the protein CASSLGPGDTNEKLFF.